The 4 T cell receptor beta chains listed next were all sequenced from one sample in a study of T cell changes during pregnancy in multiple sclerosis. TCRdb's table, derived via immunoSEQ multiplex PCR, lists solely in-frame clones and lacks some. The sample lists 45,000 to 55,000 clones; 85% to 95% were seen once. The sample in question was CD8+ T cells from peripheral blood mononuclear cells, obtained before pregnancy. The receptors here all came from a female donor with multiple sclerosis, enrolled in a pregnancy study.

The chain recombines TRBV16 with TRBJ1-1; D not certain. This CDR3 comprises 14 residues. Germline lookup yields CDR1 KGHSY and CDR2 FQNENV. V was pared by 2 bases and J by 2 bases, with 9 bases between. The CDR3 loop reads CASSQLSTNTEAFF. Here the CDR3 DNA reads TGTGCCAGCAGCCAACTTAGTACTAACACTGAAGCTTTCTTT.

The CDR3: CASSVAGDRAPEAFF. CDR3 nucleotides: TGTGCCAGCAGCGTCGCTGGGGACAGGGCGCCTGAAGCTTTCTTT. V gene TRBV9 combines with J gene TRBJ1-1, with TRBD1 matching 9 bases. Germline-derived CDR1 and CDR2 are SGDLS and YYNGEE. This CDR3 has 15 amino acids. V was clipped by 2 bases and J by 6 bases; unmatched bases: 8.

The chain's CDR3 is CASSQESGREYNEQFF. The CDR3 nucleotides read TGCGCCAGCAGCCAAGAAAGTGGGCGGGAGTACAATGAGCAGTTCTTC. The gene calls are TRBV4-1 and TRBJ2-1; 7 bases map to TRBD2. J lost 4 bases, V lost 0 bases, and 6 bases had no gene match. CDR1 is MGHRA and CDR2 is YSYEKL in the germline V gene. The CDR3 is made up of 16 amino acids.

V usage is TRBV6-5 and J usage is TRBJ2-7, with TRBD2 matching 8 bases. Trimming cost V 7 bases and J 0 bases; bases outside gene matches: 5. Germline-derived CDR1 and CDR2 are MNHEY and SVGAGI. CDR3 length: 14 amino acids. CDR3 region: CASKLAASSYEQYF. The CDR3 DNA reads as TGTGCCAGCAAACTAGCGGCGAGCTCCTACGAGCAGTACTTC.